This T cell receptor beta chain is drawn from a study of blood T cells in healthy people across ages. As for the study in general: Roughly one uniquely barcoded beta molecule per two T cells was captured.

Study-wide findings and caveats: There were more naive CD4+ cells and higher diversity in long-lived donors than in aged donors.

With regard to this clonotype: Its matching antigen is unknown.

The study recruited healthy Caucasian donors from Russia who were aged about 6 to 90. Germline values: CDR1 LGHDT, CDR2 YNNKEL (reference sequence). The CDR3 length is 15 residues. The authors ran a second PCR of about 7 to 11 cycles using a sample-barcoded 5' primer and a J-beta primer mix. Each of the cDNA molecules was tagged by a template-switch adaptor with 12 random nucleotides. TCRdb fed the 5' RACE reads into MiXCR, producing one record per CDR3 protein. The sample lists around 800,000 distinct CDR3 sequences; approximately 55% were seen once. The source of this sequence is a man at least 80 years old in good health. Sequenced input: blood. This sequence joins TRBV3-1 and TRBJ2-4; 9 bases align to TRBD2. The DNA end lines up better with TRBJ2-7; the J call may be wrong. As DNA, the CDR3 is TGTGCCAGCAGCCCCCAGACTAGCGGACCTTACGAGCAGTACTTC. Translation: CASSPQTSGPYEQYF.